This T cell receptor beta chain was retrieved from a study of cytomegalovirus exposure and HLA in healthy donors. At the level of the study: A subsequent analysis stated that the roughly 130 validation repertoires were run on the same platform as the roughly 620 first-cohort repertoires.

As regards this clone: Its cognate antigen is unknown.

Study-wide findings and caveats: The investigators catalogued 150 or so TCR beta chains as cytomegalovirus-associated.

J was trimmed by 7 bases and V by 1 base; bases with no gene match: 9. Per germline, CDR1 SGHAT and CDR2 FQNNGV. This CDR3 is built from 17 residues. Measured with immunoSEQ multiplex PCR; TCRdb has only the in-frame clones, and not every one. The sample consists of roughly 190,000 clones, around 88% of them appearing once. This sequence joins TRBV11-2 and TRBJ2-1, with 11 bases identical to TRBD2. Sequencing was done on a sample of PBMCs. The TCR was taken from a woman under 30 in good health and CMV-seronegative. The CDR3 loop reads CASSLGLAGGRGNEQFF. The CDR3 bases are TGTGCCAGCAGCTTAGGTCTAGCGGGGGGCCGGGGGAATGAGCAGTTCTTC.